This T cell receptor (beta chain) was obtained from a study of T cell clonality in common variable immunodeficiency. Findings of the study overall: Reportedly, TCR beta sequences from common variable immunodeficiency showed fewer deletions and N-nucleotide insertions. CVID subjects showed higher TCRbeta clonality than healthy controls.

In regard to this clone: Its target is unknown. Read data end 3 residues before the CDR3 end; the end is taken from the germline J gene.

CVID meant reduced serum IgG, IgA and/or IgM plus specific antibody deficiency. CVID subjects were around 14 female and 25 to 30 male, aged roughly 9 to 70. The V gene lost 5 bases and the J gene lost 0 bases, with 12 bases spanning the gap. The CDR3 totals 15 residues. Germline-derived CDR1 and CDR2 are SGHTA and FQGNSA. The repertoire was sequenced with immunoSEQ multiplex PCR; TCRdb's copy has only in-frame clones and lacks some. The sample contains 30,000 to 35,000 clones, none of them singletons. The clonotype comes from a human donor with common variable immunodeficiency. This chain connects TRBV7-2 to TRBJ2-3; maybe TRBD2 (6 bases). Sequenced sample: peripheral blood mononuclear cells. CDR3 DNA, as far as it was read: TGTGCCAGCAGCGCGGGGATCTCTAGCACAGATACG. Its protein product is CASSAGISSTDT. The whole CDR3 reads CASSAGISSTDTQYF.